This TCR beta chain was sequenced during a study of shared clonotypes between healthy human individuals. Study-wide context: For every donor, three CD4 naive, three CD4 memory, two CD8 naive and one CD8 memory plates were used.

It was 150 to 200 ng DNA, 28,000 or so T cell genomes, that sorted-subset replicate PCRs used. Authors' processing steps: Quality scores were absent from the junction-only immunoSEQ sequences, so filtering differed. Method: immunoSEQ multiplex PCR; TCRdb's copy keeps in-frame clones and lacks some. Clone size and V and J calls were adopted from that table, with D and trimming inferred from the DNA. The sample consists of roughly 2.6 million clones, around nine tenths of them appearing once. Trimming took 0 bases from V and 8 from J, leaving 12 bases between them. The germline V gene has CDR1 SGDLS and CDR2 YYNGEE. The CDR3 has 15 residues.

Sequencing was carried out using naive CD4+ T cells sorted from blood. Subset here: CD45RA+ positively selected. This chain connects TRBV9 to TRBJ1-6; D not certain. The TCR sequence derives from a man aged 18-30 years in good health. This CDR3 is CASSVGRVSYSPLHF. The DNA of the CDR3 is TGTGCCAGCAGCGTAGGACGGGTGAGTTATTCACCCCTCCACTTT.